The next 10 T cell receptor beta chains were all read from a single sample in a study of blood T cell repertoires in COVID-19. Method: immunoSEQ multiplex PCR; TCRdb's copy keeps in-frame clones and lacks some. The data show about 380,000 clones, more than 75% seen once. Sequencing was done on a sample of PBMCs or T cells enriched from blood (not recorded which). The receptors derive from a woman aged 18-29 years who had recovered from COVID-19.

This clone was picked up one time. The rearrangement uses TRBV15 and TRBJ2-7, with TRBD1 matching 7 bases. The CDR3 runs to 14 residues. The V gene's germline CDR1 is LNHNV and CDR2 YYDKDF (reference sequence). J gave up 9 bases and V 0 bases, and 8 bases lay outside the gene matches. CDR3 DNA: TGTGCCACCAGCAGAGATAGACAGGGAAAATGGCAGTACTTC. It yields the protein CATSRDRQGKWQYF.

A word on this clone: At one end, the junction sequence differs from germline, possibly due to a read error. The same CDR3 also results from other DNA sequences found in this sample. This rearrangement joins TRBV30 to TRBJ2-2, with 9 bases that match TRBD1. Germline-derived CDR1 and CDR2 are GTSNPN and SVGIG (reference sequence). The CDR3 contains 18 residues. The CDR3 nucleotides read TGCGCCTGGAGGGGTTCGACAGGGGGTAGTTGGAACACCGGGGAGCTGTTTTTT. Its protein product is CAWRGSTGGSWNTGELFF.

A note on this clone: The junction shows a germline mismatch at one end, possibly a read error. The chain combines TRBV2 with TRBJ1-1, with unresolved D. Germline CDR1 SNHLY, CDR2 FYNNEI. CDR3 length: 15 amino acids. CDR3 coding DNA: TGTGCCAGCGGTGACGGGGTGAACATGAACACTGAAGCTTTCTTT. Its translation: CASGDGVNMNTEAFF.

The rearrangement joins TRBV19 to TRBJ1-1; no reliable D call. V dropped 4 bases and J dropped 6 bases, with 12 bases sitting between them. This CDR3 is 13 amino acids long. Germline CDR1 is LNHDA and CDR2 is SQIVND (reference sequence). The CDR3 region is CASSKRGSSEAFF. The DNA for the CDR3 is TGTGCCAGTAGTAAAAGAGGTTCTTCTGAAGCTTTCTTT. The whole variable domain, remainder taken from reference TRBV19 and TRBJ1-1, is DGGITQSPKYLFRKEGQNVTLSCEQNLNHDAMYWYRQDPGQGLRLIYYSQIVNDFQKGDIAEGYSVSREKKESFPLTVTSAQKNPTAFYLCASSKRGSSEAFFGQGTRLTVV.

The chain employs TRBV2 and TRBJ2-1; TRBD2 matches at 13 bases. With 0 bases clipped from V and 6 bases from J, the junction kept 8 bases outside the gene matches. The V gene's germline CDR1 is SNHLY and CDR2 FYNNEI. The CDR3 covers 18 residues. CDR3 sequence (DNA): TGTGCCAGCAGTGAAGCGCCGACTAGCGGGGGGCGCCTCAATGAGCAGTTCTTC. Amino acids: CASSEAPTSGGRLNEQFF.

The chain joins TRBV28 to TRBJ2-2, with D hard to call. Trimming shortened V by 7 bases and J by 4 bases, and 10 bases separated the two germline ends. CDR3 length: 13 amino acids. From germline, CDR1 is MDHEN and CDR2 SYDVKM. The CDR3 sequence: CASNQKITGELFF. In DNA, the CDR3 is TGTGCCAGCAACCAGAAGATCACCGGGGAGCTGTTTTTT.

The chain carries TRBV2 and TRBJ1-2; 8 bases match TRBD1. The V and J ends lost 0 bases and 4 bases, in that order; junction bases with no gene match: 7. Germline V gene lookup returns CDR1 SNHLY and CDR2 FYNNEI. This CDR3 contains 16 residues. The CDR3 sequence: CASSEAQGARVYGYTF. CDR3 DNA sequence: TGTGCCAGCAGTGAAGCGCAGGGGGCGCGCGTCTATGGCTACACCTTC.

This chain links TRBV15 with TRBJ2-7; weak D call: TRBD2 (6 bases). The CDR3 loop spans 16 amino acids. The V end was cut by 1 base, the J end by 3 bases, with 16 bases between. Germline loops: CDR1 LNHNV, CDR2 YYDKDF (reference sequence). CDR3 region: CATSRAPWGENYEQYF. The CDR3 bases are TGTGCCACCAGCAGAGCTCCCTGGGGGGAGAACTACGAGCAGTACTTC.

V usage is TRBV4-2 and J usage is TRBJ1-1; perhaps TRBD1 as D (5 bases). Trimming cost V 2 bases and J 4 bases, with 14 bases left between them. The CDR3 sequence is 15 residues long. Germline CDR1 LGHNA, CDR2 YNFKEQ. The CDR3 loop reads CASSQKTDGGTEAFF. Written as DNA, the CDR3 is TGTGCCAGCAGCCAAAAGACTGACGGGGGCACTGAAGCTTTCTTT.

This chain links TRBV6-2 or TRBV6-3 with TRBJ1-4, with TRBD1 identical over 10 bases. J gave up 7 bases and V 6 bases, and 5 bases lay outside the gene matches. The germline V gene has CDR1 MNHEY and CDR2 SVGEGT. CDR3 length equals 14 residues. The CDR3 sequence is CASSSGTGVEKLFF. CDR3 sequence (DNA): TGTGCCAGCAGCTCCGGGACAGGGGTTGAAAAACTGTTTTTT.